The sequence of this TCR beta chain was determined in a study of tumor-infiltrating lymphocytes in primary liver carcinoma. Findings and caveats of the study: Only about 7.5-24% of top clones were detected in each of the five tumor regions. Among the pair types, tumor region pairs showed more overlap than tumor-adjacent and tumor-blood pairs.

From around 18-30 mg of unsorted bulk tissue, DNA and RNA were co-extracted together. Constant-region priming of around 490 ng total RNA yielded TCR beta cDNA. Three nested multiplex PCR rounds, a slightly modified ARM-PCR method, built the TCR beta libraries. PCR rounds one and two used TRBV1-TRBV30 forward primers with a C-beta reverse primer for roughly 9 cycles each. TCRdb re-called the multiplex PCR reads through MiXCR, storing one row per CDR3 protein. The sample lists around 60,000 distinct CDR3 sequences; roughly two thirds were seen once. Per germline, CDR1 SEHNR and CDR2 FQNEAQ (reference sequence). This CDR3 comprises 12 residues. In regard to this clonotype: The antigen is undetermined. The junction departs from the called germline gene at one end, perhaps through a read error.

The sample was liver tumor tissue from sampling region 4. Regarding subset: tumor region T4, right-lateral pole. This receptor was obtained from a middle-aged man with primary liver carcinoma and hepatitis B virus infection. The rearrangement joins TRBV7-9 to TRBJ2-7, with no clear D. The chain's CDR3 is CASSWRDYEQYF. CDR3 in DNA: TGTGCCAGCAGTTGGAGAGATTACGAACAGTACTTC.